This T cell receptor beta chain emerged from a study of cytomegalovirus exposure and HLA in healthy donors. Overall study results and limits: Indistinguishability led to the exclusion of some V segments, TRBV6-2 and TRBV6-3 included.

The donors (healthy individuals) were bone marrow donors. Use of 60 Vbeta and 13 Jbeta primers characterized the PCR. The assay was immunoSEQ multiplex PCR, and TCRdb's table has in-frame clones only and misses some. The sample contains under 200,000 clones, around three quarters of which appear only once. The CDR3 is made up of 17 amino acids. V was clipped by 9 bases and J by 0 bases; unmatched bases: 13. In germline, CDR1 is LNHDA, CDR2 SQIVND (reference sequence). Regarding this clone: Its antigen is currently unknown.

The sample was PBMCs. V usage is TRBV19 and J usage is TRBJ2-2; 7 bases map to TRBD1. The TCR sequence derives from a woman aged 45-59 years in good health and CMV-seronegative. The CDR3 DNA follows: TGTGCCAGCAATAGGGGGCCGGGGAGCGCGAACACCGGGGAGCTGTTTTTT. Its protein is CASNRGPGSANTGELFF. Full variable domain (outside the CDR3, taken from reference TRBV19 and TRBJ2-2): DGGITQSPKYLFRKEGQNVTLSCEQNLNHDAMYWYRQDPGQGLRLIYYSQIVNDFQKGDIAEGYSVSREKKESFPLTVTSAQKNPTAFYLCASNRGPGSANTGELFFGEGSRLTVL.